This T cell receptor beta chain was obtained from a study of T cell repertoires in cytomegalovirus infection. Study outcomes and limitations: Dominating the ex vivo response were HLA-C-restricted CMV-specific TCR beta clonotypes.

In regard to this clonotype: Antigen: not known.

Per the germline V gene, CDR1 is MNHEY and CDR2 is SVGEGT. Germline trimming cut 5 bases from V and 3 bases from J; bases unmatched to any gene: 10. The CDR3 has 16 residues. From the reads, TCRdb called clonotypes with MiXCR, one entry per CDR3 protein. The sample contains 250,000 to 300,000 distinct CDR3 sequences, about 26% of which appear only once. The rearrangement joins TRBV6-2 or TRBV6-3 to TRBJ2-1; 7 nucleotides agree with TRBD1. This clonotype was sampled from a human donor in good health (CMV status not recorded). Some clones in this sample may be carry-over from other donors' samples. The sample taken for sequencing was PBMCs. CDR3 in DNA: TGTGCCAGCAGTCGGGGCCCAGGGGGAGTCTACAATGAGCAGTTCTTC. Residues: CASSRGPGGVYNEQFF.